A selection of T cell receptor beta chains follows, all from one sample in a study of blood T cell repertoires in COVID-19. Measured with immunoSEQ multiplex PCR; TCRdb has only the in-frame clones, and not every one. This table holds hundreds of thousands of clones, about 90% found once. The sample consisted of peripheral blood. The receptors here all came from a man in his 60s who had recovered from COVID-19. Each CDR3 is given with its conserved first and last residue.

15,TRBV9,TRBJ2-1,CASSVVPGGYNEQFF
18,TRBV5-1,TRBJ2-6,CASSTGTAPSAGANVLTF
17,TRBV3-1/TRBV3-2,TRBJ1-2,CASSQMGRVTDVDGYTF
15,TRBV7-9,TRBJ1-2,CASSLGGVKNYGYTF
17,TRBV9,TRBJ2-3,CASSVGLAGGLADTQYF
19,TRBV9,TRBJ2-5,CASSPPTTFGGAYQETQYF
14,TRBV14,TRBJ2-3,CASSRSRTTDTQYF
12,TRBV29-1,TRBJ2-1,CSVLALFNEQFF
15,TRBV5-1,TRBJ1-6,CASSLRPKGGSPLHF
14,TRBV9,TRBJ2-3,CASSVDKYTDTQYF
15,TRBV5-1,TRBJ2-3,CASSFGRPTEDTQYF
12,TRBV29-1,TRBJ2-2,CSVVVISGELFF
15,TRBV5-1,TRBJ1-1,CASSLMGAFNTEAFF
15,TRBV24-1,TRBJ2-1,CATSDTGQGSNEQFF
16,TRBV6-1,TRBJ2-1,CASSEALGLSYNEQFF
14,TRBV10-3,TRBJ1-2,CAISESAGDYGYTF
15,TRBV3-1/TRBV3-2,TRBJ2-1,CASSPGLGTYNEQFF
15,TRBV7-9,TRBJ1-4,CASRGPGGFEEKLFF
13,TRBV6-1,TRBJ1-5,CASSEMRDQPQHF
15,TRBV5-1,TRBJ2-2,CASSLRRGDTGELFF
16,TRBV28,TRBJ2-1,CASSLLKKGAYNEQFF
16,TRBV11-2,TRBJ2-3,CASTSNRGGGGDTQYF
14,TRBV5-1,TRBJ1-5,CASSLEGGGQPQHF
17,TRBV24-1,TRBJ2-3,CATSASIGDRYTDTQYF
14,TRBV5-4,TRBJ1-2,CASSPTGPNYGYTF
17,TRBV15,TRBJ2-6,CATSRPSGFPGANVLTF
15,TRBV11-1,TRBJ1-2,CASSPLGGAGYGYTF
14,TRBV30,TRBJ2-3,CAWSVGGAVDTQYF
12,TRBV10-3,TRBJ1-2,CATQGALNGYTF
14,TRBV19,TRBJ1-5,CASTKTASNQPQHF
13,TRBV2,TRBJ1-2,CASREDSRNGYTF
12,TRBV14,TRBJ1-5,CASSLLNQPQHF
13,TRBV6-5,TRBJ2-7,CASSKGAAYEQYF
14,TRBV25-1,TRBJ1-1,CASSDLGGNTEAFF
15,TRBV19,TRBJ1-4,CASHKSSGLVEKLFF
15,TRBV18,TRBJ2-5,CASSPPMGTRETQYF
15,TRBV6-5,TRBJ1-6,CASSYSGERGSPLHF
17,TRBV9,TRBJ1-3,CASSSRTVGISGNTIYF
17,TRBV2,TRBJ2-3,CASSDQGLAGGGDTQYF
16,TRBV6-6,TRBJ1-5,CASSSNTGTGNQPQHF
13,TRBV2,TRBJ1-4,CASSGRAGEKLFF
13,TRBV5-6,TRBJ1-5,CASSWDRGWPQHF
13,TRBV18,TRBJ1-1,CASSPGLMAEAFF
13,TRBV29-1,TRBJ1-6,CSVQGHANSPLHF
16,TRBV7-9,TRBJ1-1,CASSIRQGWLNTEAFF
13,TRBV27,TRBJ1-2,CASSFASFYGYTF
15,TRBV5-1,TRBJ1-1,CASSLEQAVISEAFF